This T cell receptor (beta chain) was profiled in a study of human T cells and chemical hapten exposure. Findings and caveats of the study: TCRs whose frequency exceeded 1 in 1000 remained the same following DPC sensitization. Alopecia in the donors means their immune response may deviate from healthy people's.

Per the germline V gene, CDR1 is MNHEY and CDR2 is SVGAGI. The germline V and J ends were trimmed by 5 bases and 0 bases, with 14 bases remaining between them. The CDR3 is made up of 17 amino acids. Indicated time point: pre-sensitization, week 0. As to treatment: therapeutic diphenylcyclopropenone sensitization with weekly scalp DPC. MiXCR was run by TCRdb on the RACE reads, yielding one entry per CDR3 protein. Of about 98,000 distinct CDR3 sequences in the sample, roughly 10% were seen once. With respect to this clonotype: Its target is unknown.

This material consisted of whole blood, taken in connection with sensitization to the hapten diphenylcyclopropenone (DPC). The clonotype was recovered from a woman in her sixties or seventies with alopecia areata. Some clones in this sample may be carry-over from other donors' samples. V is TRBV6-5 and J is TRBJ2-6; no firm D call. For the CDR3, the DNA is TGTGCCAGCAGTGTGACACGACATATCTCTGGGGCCAACGTCCTGACTTTC. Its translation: CASSVTRHISGANVLTF.